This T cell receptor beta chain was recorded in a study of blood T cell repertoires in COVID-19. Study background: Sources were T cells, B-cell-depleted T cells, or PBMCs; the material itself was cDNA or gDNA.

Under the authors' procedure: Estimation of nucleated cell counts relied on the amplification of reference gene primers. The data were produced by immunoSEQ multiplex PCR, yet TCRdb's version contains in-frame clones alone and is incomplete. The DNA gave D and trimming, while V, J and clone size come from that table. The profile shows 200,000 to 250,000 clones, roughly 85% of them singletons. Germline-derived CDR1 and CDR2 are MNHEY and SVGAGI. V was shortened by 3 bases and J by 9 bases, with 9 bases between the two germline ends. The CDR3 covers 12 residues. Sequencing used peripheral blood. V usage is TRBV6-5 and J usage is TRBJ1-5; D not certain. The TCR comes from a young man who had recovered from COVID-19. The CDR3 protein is CASSYRAGPQHF. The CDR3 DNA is TGTGCCAGCAGTTATCGTGCGGGGCCCCAGCATTTT.